This T cell receptor beta chain was captured by sequencing in a study of T-cell reconstitution after alpha-beta-depleted transplantation in children. The library targeted TCRbeta and was prepared with unique molecular identifiers. TCRdb independently ran MiXCR on the PCR reads; one entry per CDR3 protein. The sample shows about 72,000 distinct CDR3 sequences, more than 5.5% of them seen only once. J lost 4 bases, V lost 1 base, and 9 bases had no gene match. The CDR3 loop spans 17 amino acids. In this sample, this clonotype turned up a few times. The material sequenced was PBMCs from the stem cell graft donor, taken from the stem cell graft. This TCR was sampled from a human donor who donated a stem cell graft to a child with acute lymphoblastic leukemia. V usage is TRBV12-3 or TRBV12-4 and J usage is TRBJ1-5; 8 bases are a match to TRBD1. The CDR3 loop reads CASSLDLQGARNQPQHF. The CDR3 DNA reads as TGTGCCAGCAGTTTAGATTTGCAGGGGGCGCGTAATCAGCCCCAGCATTTT.